This T cell receptor beta chain stems from a study of T cells after yellow fever vaccination. This clonotype was observed a few times. What it binds is unknown. Study-wide points: Researchers report a weaker secondary response that nonetheless peaked faster, day 5 versus 15. Shared CD4/CD8 clonotypes were a small share, likely from convergent recombination. Boosting was followed by the reappearance of most primary-vaccination clones (around 95% CD4, about 90% CD8).

The V gene's germline CDR1 is MGHRA and CDR2 YSYEKL. The CDR3 has 15 residues. J gave up 4 bases and V 0 bases, and 5 bases lay outside the gene matches. Synthesis of TCR cDNA relied on 5'RACE template switching, which attached a universal primer site and UMIs. A single record per CDR3 protein comes from TCRdb applying MiXCR to the 5' RACE reads. This table holds roughly 70,000 distinct CDR3 sequences, roughly 7.4% found once. This TCR came from a young man who received the YFV17D yellow fever vaccine. The sample consisted of CD8+ T cells sorted from PBMCs, taken on the day of the yellow fever booster vaccination. The chain carries TRBV4-1 and TRBJ2-5, with 7 bases that match TRBD2. The CDR3 bases are TGCGCCAGCAGCCAAGAAGGCCCGGGGGGAGAGACCCAGTACTTC. Protein sequence: CASSQEGPGGETQYF.